The 13 T cell receptor beta chains in this list originate from one sample, sequenced in a study of cytomegalovirus exposure and HLA in healthy donors. Vbeta (60) and Jbeta (13) primers were used in the PCR. TCRdb's table, derived via immunoSEQ multiplex PCR, lists solely in-frame clones and lacks some. The table has fewer than 200,000 clones, about four fifths seen once. Sequencing was carried out using PBMCs. The receptor set was obtained from a male donor in good health and CMV-seropositive.

V and J are TRBV13 and TRBJ1-6, with 8 positions matching TRBD1. CDR3 length equals 14 residues. J gave up 9 bases and V 5 bases, and 6 bases lay outside the gene matches. The germline V gene has CDR1 PRHDT and CDR2 FYEKMQ (reference sequence). The DNA of the CDR3 is TGTGCCAGCAGCGCCGGGGACAGGCTTTCACCCCTCCACTTT. As protein: CASSAGDRLSPLHF.

This clone was seen once. The V gene is TRBV19, the J gene TRBJ1-1; 8 nucleotides agree with TRBD1. V dropped 4 bases and J dropped 10; count of bases not matched to a gene: 8. CDR3 length equals 13 residues. Per the germline V gene, CDR1 is LNHDA and CDR2 is SQIVND (reference sequence). Written as DNA, the CDR3 is TGTGCCAGTAGTACGTTCGGGACAGGTGGAGCTTTCTTT. This encodes CASSTFGTGGAFF.

The chain recombines TRBV6-1 with TRBJ1-6; D may be TRBD1 (6 bases). The germline V gene has CDR1 MNHNS and CDR2 SASEGT. V was cut by 3 bases and J by 7 bases, with 13 bases left in between. This CDR3 has 15 amino acids. The CDR3 protein is CASSDRQVSNSPLHF. CDR3 bases: TGTGCCAGCAGTGACCGACAGGTCTCGAATTCACCCCTCCACTTT.

This chain joins TRBV27 and TRBJ1-6; 8 positions match TRBD1. In germline, CDR1 is MNHEY, CDR2 SMNVEV (reference sequence). After removal of 5 bases from V and 7 bases from J, the junction contained 10 bases not matched to a gene. The CDR3 extends over 16 amino acids. CDR3 sequence: CASSITGTGANSPLHF. Written as DNA, the CDR3 is TGTGCCAGCAGTATAACCGGGACAGGAGCCAATTCACCCCTCCACTTT.

The gene calls are TRBV9 and TRBJ1-4, with TRBD1 matching 7 bases. This CDR3 has 15 residues. The trim removed 4 bases at V and 13 bases at J, leaving 16 bases unmatched. Per germline, CDR1 SGDLS and CDR2 YYNGEE. The chain's CDR3 is CASSPDDRVDPILFF. The CDR3 coding sequence is TGTGCCAGCAGCCCGGACGACAGGGTGGATCCAATACTGTTTTTT.

This sequence joins TRBV19 and TRBJ2-6; D is perhaps TRBD2 (5 bases). CDR3 size: 17 residues. Germline V CDR1 and CDR2: LNHDA, SQIVND (reference sequence). V lost 6 bases to trimming and J lost 0 bases, with 15 bases between them. This chain's CDR3 is CASRVRGIDSGANVLTF. The CDR3 nucleotides are TGTGCCAGTAGGGTGAGAGGGATTGACTCTGGGGCCAACGTCCTGACTTTC.

A remark on this clone: Other nucleotide sequences in the sample specify the same CDR3. The chain employs TRBV6-1 and TRBJ2-2; a possible D gene is TRBD2 (6 bases). CDR1 and CDR2 (germline): MNHNS, SASEGT. Trimming pared 7 bases from V and 4 bases from J, leaving 16 bases between. The CDR3 extends over 15 amino acids. The CDR3 region has the DNA TGTGCCAGCACCCCAGGGCAGGGAGGCACCGGGGAGCTGTTTTTT. Translating it yields CASTPGQGGTGELFF.

The chain links TRBV5-1 to TRBJ1-3, with D possibly matching TRBD1 (5 bases). The CDR3 spans 18 residues. V lost 0 bases and J lost 0, with 16 bases in between. Germline V lookup: CDR1 SGHRS, CDR2 YFSETQ. CDR3 DNA: TGCGCCAGCAGCTTGGGTGCCGGCAGGGCCCTCTCTGGAAACACCATATATTTT. It yields the protein CASSLGAGRALSGNTIYF.

The CDR3 loop is CAWTSQGNYGYTF. DNA of the CDR3: TGTGCCTGGACGTCCCAGGGTAACTATGGCTACACCTTC. The rearrangement uses TRBV30 and TRBJ1-2; tentatively, D is TRBD1 (5 bases). CDR1 and CDR2 from the germline V gene are GTSNPN and SVGIG (reference sequence). The length of the CDR3 is 13 residues. Trimming stripped 4 bases from V and 1 base from J, with 10 bases between.

This clone showed up just a few times. The genes are TRBV5-4 and TRBJ2-5; 7 nucleotides agree with TRBD2. The ends lost 4 bases at V and 5 bases at J; junction bases unmatched: 14. Per the germline V gene, CDR1 is SGHNT and CDR2 is YYREEE (reference sequence). The CDR3 has 16 residues. CDR3 nucleotide sequence: TGTGCCAGCAGCCTGGAGGACGGGGAGGGTGTTGAGACCCAGTACTTC. The encoded protein is CASSLEDGEGVETQYF.

The chain combines TRBV30 with TRBJ2-7; TRBD1 matches at 7 bases. From germline, CDR1 is GTSNPN and CDR2 SVGIG (reference sequence). V gave up 6 bases and J gave up 2 bases; unmatched junction bases: 13. The CDR3 extends over 15 amino acids. This CDR3 reads CACTLTGKVPYEQYF. For the CDR3, the DNA is TGTGCCTGCACTTTGACAGGGAAAGTTCCCTACGAGCAGTACTTC.

The chain employs TRBV27 and TRBJ2-5; D may be TRBD1 (6 bases). The CDR3 is made up of 13 amino acids. CDR1 and CDR2 from the germline V gene are MNHEY and SMNVEV (reference sequence). V lost 2 bases and J 3 bases, leaving 7 bases between the germline ends. In nucleotides, the CDR3 is TGTGCCAGCAGTTTAAACAGGGAAGAGACCCAGTACTTC. Its protein product is CASSLNREETQYF.

This clone showed up just a few times. The chain carries TRBV21-1 and TRBJ1-2; whether TRBD1, the table's D call, matches the DNA was not checked. TRBV21-1 is recorded as a pseudogene. The CDR3 consists of 17 residues. The CDR3 DNA follows: TGTGCCAGCAGCAAGGGCTATTTATGGACAGGGTCCTATGGCTACACCTTC. Its translation: CASSKGYLWTGSYGYTF.